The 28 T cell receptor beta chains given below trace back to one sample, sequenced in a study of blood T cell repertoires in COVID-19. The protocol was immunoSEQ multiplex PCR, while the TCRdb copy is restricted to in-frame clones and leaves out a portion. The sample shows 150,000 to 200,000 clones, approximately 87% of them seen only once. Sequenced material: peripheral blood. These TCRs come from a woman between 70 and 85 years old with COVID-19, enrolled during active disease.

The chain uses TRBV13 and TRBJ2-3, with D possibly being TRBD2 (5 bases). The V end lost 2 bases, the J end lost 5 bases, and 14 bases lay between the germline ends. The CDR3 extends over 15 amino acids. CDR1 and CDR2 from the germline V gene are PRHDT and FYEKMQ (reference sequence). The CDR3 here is CASSLNGEGGDTQYF. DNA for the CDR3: TGTGCCAGCAGCTTAAACGGAGAGGGTGGAGATACGCAGTATTTT.

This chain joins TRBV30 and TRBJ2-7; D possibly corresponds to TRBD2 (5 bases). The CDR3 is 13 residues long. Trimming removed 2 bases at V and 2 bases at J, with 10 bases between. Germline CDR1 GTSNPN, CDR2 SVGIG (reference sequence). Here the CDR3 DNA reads TGTGCCTGGAGTTGGAGGAAGGCCTACGAGCAGTACTTC. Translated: CAWSWRKAYEQYF.

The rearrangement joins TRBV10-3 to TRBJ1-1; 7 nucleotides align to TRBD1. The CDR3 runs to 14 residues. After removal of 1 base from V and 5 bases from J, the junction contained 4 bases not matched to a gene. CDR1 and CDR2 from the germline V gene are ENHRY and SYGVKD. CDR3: CAISELQGWTEAFF. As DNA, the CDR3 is TGTGCCATCAGTGAGTTACAGGGGTGGACTGAAGCTTTCTTT.

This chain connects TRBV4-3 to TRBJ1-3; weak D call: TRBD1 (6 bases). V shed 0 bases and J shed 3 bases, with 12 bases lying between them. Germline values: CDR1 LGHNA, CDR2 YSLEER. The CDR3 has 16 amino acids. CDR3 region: CASSQDGGYGGNTIYF. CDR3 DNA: TGCGCCAGCAGCCAAGATGGGGGCTATGGTGGAAACACCATATATTTT.

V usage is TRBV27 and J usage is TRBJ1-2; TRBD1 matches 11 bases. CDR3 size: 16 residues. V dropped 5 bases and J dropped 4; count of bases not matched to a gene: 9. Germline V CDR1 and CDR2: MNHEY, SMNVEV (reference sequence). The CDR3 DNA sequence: TGTGCCAGCAGTCCGGGACAGGGGGGTTGGGGCTATGGCTACACCTTC. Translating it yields CASSPGQGGWGYGYTF.

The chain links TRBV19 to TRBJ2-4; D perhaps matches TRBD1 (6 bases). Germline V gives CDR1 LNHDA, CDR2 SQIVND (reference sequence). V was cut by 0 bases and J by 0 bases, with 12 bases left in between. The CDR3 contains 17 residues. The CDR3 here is CASSIDHRALAKNIQYF. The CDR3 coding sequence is TGTGCCAGTAGTATAGACCACAGGGCACTAGCCAAAAACATTCAGTACTTC.

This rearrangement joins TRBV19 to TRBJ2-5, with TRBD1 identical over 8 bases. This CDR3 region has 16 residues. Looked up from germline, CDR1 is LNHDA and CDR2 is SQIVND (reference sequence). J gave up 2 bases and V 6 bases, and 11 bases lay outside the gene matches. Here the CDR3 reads CASSRTGSGGQETQYF. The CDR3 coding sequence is TGTGCCAGTAGCCGGACAGGGTCCGGGGGTCAAGAGACCCAGTACTTC.

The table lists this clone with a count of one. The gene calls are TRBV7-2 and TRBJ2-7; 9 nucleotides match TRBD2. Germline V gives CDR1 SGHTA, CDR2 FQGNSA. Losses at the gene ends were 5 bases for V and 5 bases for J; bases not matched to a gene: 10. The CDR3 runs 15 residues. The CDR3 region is CASSPAGGRVDEQYF. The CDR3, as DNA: TGTGCCAGCAGCCCGGCCGGCGGGAGGGTCGACGAGCAGTACTTC.

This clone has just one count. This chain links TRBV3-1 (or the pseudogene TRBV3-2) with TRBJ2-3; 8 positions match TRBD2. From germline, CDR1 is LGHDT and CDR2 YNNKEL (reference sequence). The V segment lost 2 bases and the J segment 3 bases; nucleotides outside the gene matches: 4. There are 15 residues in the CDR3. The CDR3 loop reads CASSQRAGATDTQYF. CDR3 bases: TGTGCCAGCAGCCAAAGAGCGGGAGCGACAGATACGCAGTATTTT.

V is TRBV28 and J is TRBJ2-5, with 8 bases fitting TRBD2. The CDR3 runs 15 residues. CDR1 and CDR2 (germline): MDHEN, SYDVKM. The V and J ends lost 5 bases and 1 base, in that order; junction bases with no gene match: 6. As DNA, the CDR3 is TGTGCCAGCAGTGGGGCGGGAGGACTCCAAGAGACCCAGTACTTC. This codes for CASSGAGGLQETQYF.

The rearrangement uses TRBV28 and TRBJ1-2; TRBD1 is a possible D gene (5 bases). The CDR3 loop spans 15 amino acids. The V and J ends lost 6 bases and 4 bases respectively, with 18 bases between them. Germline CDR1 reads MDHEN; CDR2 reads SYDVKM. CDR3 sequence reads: CASRLHPDSLYGYTF. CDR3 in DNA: TGTGCCAGCAGACTTCACCCTGACAGTCTCTATGGCTACACCTTC.

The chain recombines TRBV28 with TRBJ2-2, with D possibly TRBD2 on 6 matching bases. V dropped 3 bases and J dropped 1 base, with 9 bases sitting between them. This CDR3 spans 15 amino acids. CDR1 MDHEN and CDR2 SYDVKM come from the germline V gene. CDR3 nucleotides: TGTGCCAGCAGTTTCCGGCGGGGGAACACCGGGGAGCTGTTTTTT. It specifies CASSFRRGNTGELFF.

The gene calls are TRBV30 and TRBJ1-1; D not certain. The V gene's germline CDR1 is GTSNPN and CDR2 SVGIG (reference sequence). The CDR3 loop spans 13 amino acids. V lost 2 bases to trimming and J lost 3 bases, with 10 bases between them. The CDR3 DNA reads TGTGCCTGGAGTATGGGGAGGGACACTGAAGCTTTCTTT. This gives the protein CAWSMGRDTEAFF.

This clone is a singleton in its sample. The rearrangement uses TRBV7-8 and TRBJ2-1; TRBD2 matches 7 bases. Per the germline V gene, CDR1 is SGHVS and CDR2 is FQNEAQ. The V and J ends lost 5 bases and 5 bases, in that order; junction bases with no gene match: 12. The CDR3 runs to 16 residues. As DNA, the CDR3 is TGTGCCAGCAGCCACAGATCTAGCGGACTTAACAATGAGCAGTTCTTC. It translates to CASSHRSSGLNNEQFF.

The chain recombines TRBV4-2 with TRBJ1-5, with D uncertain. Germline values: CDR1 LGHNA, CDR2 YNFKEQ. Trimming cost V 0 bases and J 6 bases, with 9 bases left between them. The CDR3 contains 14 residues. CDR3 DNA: TGTGCCAGCAGCCAAGATTCCGGGATTCAGCCCCAGCATTTT. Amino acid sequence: CASSQDSGIQPQHF.

This CDR3 reads CASGRGGQPQHF. The CDR3 DNA reads as TGTGCCAGCGGGCGGGGAGGTCAGCCCCAGCATTTT. The chain recombines TRBV28 with TRBJ1-5; D is ambiguous. The CDR3 length is 12 residues. Germline assignment: CDR1 MDHEN and CDR2 SYDVKM. V was clipped by 8 bases and J by 6 bases, with 11 bases between them.

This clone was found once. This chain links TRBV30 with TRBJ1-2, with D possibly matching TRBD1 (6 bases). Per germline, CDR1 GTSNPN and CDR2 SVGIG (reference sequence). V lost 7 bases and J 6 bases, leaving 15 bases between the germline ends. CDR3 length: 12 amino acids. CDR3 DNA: TGTGCCTTAGGACAGAGTGTCAATGGCTACACCTTC. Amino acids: CALGQSVNGYTF. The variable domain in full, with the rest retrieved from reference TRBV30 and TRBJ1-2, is SQTIHQWPATLVQPVGSPLSLECTVEGTSNPNLYWYRQAAGRGLQLLFYSVGIGQISSEVPQNLSASRPQDRQFILSSKKLLLSDSGFYLCALGQSVNGYTFGSGTRLTVV.

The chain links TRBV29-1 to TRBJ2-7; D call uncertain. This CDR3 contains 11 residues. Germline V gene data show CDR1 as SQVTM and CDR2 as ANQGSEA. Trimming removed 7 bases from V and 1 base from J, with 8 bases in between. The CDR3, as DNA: TGCAGCGCCTCCTTTTCCTACGAGCAGTACTTC. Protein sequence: CSASFSYEQYF.

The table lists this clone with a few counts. DNA for the CDR3: TGTGCCTGGAGTGTACTTGCCAGGGGCGAAAAACTGTTTTTT. Protein sequence: CAWSVLARGEKLFF. The V call is TRBV30, the J call TRBJ1-4, with D maybe TRBD1 (6 bases). V lost 0 bases and J lost 8, with 13 bases in between. The CDR3 totals 14 residues. Germline V gives CDR1 GTSNPN, CDR2 SVGIG (reference sequence). The full variable domain, its missing parts supplied by reference TRBV30 and TRBJ1-4, is SQTIHQWPATLVQPVGSPLSLECTVEGTSNPNLYWYRQAAGRGLQLLFYSVGIGQISSEVPQNLSASRPQDRQFILSSKKLLLSDSGFYLCAWSVLARGEKLFFGSGTQLSVL.

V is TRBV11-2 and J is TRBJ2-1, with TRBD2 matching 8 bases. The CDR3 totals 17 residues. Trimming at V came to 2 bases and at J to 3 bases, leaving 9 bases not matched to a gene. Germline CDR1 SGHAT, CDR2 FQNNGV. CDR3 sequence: CASSLFSGRAYYNEQFF. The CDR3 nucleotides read TGTGCCAGCAGCTTATTTTCCGGGAGGGCCTACTACAATGAGCAGTTCTTC.

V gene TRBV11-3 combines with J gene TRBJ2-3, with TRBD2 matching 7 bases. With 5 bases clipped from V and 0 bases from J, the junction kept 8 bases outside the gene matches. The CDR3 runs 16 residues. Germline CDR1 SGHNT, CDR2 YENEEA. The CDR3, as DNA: TGTGCCAGCAGCCCAGGGAGGGGAGCTAGCACAGATACGCAGTATTTT. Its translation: CASSPGRGASTDTQYF.

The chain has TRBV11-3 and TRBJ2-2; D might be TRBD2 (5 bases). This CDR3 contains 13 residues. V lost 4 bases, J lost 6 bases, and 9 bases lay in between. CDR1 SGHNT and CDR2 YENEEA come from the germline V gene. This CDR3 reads CASSSGDSGELFF. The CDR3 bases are TGTGCCAGCAGCTCCGGGGATTCCGGGGAGCTGTTTTTT.

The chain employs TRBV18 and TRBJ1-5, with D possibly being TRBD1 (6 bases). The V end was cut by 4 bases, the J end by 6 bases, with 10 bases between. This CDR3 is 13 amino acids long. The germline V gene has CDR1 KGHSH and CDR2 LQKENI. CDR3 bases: TGTGCCAGCTCACAAACAGGGCGTCAGCCCCAGCATTTT. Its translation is CASSQTGRQPQHF.

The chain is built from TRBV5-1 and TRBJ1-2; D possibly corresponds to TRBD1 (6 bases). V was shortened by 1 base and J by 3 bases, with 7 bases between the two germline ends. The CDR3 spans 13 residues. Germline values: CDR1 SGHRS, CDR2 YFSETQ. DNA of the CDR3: TGCGCCAGCAGCTTGAACAGGGACTATGGCTACACCTTC. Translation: CASSLNRDYGYTF.

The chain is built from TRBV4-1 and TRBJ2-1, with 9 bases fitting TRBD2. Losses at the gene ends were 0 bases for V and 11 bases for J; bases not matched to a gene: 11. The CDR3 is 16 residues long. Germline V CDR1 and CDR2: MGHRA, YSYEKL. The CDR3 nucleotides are TGCGCCAGCAGCCAAGATCCGGCAGGGCTAGCGGGAAAGCAGTTCTTC. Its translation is CASSQDPAGLAGKQFF.

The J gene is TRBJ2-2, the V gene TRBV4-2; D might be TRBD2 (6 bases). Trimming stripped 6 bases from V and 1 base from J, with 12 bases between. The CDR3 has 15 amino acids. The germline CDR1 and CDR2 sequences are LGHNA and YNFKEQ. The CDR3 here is CASRLGTENTGELFF. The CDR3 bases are TGTGCCAGCAGACTCGGGACTGAGAACACCGGGGAGCTGTTTTTT.

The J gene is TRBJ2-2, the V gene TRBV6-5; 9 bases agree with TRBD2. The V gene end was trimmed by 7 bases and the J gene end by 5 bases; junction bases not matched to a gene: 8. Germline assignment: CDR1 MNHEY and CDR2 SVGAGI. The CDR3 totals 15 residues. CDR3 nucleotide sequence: TGTGCCAGCATCAAAGGTAGCGGGAGAACCGGGGAGCTGTTTTTT. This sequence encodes CASIKGSGRTGELFF.

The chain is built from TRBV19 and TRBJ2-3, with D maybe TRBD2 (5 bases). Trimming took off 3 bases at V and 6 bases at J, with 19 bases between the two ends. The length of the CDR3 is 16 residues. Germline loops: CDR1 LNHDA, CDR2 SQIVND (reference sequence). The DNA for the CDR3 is TGTGCCAGTAGTATCGACCCCTCAGAGGGTAGGGATACGCAGTATTTT. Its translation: CASSIDPSEGRDTQYF.